The clone carrying this TCR beta chain was recorded a few times. TCRdb's copy holds only in-frame clones and misses some; the assay was immunoSEQ multiplex PCR. The data show more than 85,000 clones, 65% to 80% seen once. V trimming: 5 bases; J trimming: 7 bases; junction bases outside the gene matches: 8. CDR1 and CDR2 (germline): LGHNA, YNFKEQ. This CDR3 comprises 15 residues. This entry belongs to a study of blood T cell repertoires in COVID-19. Turning to the study itself: PBMCs, B-cell-depleted T cells, or T cells provided the cDNA or gDNA that made up the material.

This sequence joins TRBV4-2 and TRBJ2-1; 10 bases are shared with TRBD1. The sequencing sample was made of peripheral blood. This TCR derives from a woman aged 60-75 years with acute or convalescent COVID-19. CDR3 amino acids: CASSYGQGVDNEQFF. DNA for the CDR3: TGTGCCAGCAGCTACGGACAGGGGGTGGATAATGAGCAGTTCTTC.